These 25 T cell receptor beta chains share one sample of origin, sequenced in a study of blood T cell repertoires in COVID-19. The protocol was immunoSEQ multiplex PCR, while the TCRdb copy is restricted to in-frame clones and leaves out a portion. This sample carries 250,000 to 300,000 clones, about nine tenths of them seen once, and the ten largest clones take about 11%. Sequences were obtained from peripheral blood. Receptors originate from a woman in her twenties or thirties with COVID-19, enrolled during active disease.

The chain combines TRBV27 with TRBJ2-1, with D possibly matching TRBD1 (7 bases). Germline V gene data show CDR1 as MNHEY and CDR2 as SMNVEV (reference sequence). The CDR3 extends over 15 amino acids. Trimming left V 5 bases short and J 6 bases short, with 17 bases between. CDR3 sequence reads: CASSPTLQGGNEQFF. The CDR3 DNA sequence: TGTGCCAGCAGTCCTACCCTGCAGGGGGGCAATGAGCAGTTCTTC.

The chain recombines TRBV2 with TRBJ2-1, with 12 bases lining up with TRBD2. Germline V gene lookup returns CDR1 SNHLY and CDR2 FYNNEI. The ends lost 5 bases at V and 5 bases at J; junction bases unmatched: 10. This CDR3 is built from 17 residues. CDR3 amino acids: CASSSYLAGGPHNEQFF. The CDR3 coding sequence is TGTGCCAGCAGTAGCTACCTAGCGGGAGGGCCCCACAATGAGCAGTTCTTC.

The genes are TRBV2 and TRBJ1-5; maybe TRBD1 (6 bases). The CDR3 sequence is 15 residues long. In germline, CDR1 is SNHLY, CDR2 FYNNEI. V was pared by 4 bases and J by 1 base, with 11 bases between. The CDR3 bases are TGTGCCAGCAGTGCGGGACACTTAAGCAATCAGCCCCAGCATTTT. Its translation: CASSAGHLSNQPQHF.

The rearrangement joins TRBV6-4 to TRBJ2-3, with D perhaps matching TRBD2 (5 bases). V lost 4 bases and J 2 bases, leaving 10 bases between the germline ends. In germline, CDR1 is MRHNA, CDR2 SNTAGT. The CDR3 spans 14 residues. The CDR3 DNA follows: TGTGCCAGCAGTGGAGGGCTAGACACAGATACGCAGTATTTT. Amino acids: CASSGGLDTDTQYF.

The J gene is TRBJ1-5, the V gene TRBV2; a weak D match, TRBD1 (5 bases). The ends were cut back, 8 bases at V and 6 bases at J, with 20 bases in the middle. Germline V gives CDR1 SNHLY, CDR2 FYNNEI. This CDR3 spans 15 amino acids. CDR3 sequence reads: CASASGGVGSQPQHF. The CDR3 region has the DNA TGTGCCAGCGCTTCGGGAGGGGTCGGTAGTCAGCCCCAGCATTTT.

J is TRBJ2-3 and V is TRBV5-6; weak D call: TRBD1 (5 bases). Germline V lookup: CDR1 SGHDT, CDR2 YYEEEE. CDR3 length equals 14 residues. V was trimmed by 0 bases and J by 1 base, leaving 6 bases between them. The CDR3 sequence is CASSLGGGTDTQYF. CDR3 bases: TGTGCCAGCAGCTTGGGGGGCGGCACAGATACGCAGTATTTT.

J is TRBJ2-3 and V is TRBV30, with D possibly TRBD2 on 5 matching bases. This CDR3 is 14 amino acids long. The V end lost 3 bases, the J end lost 0 bases, and 10 bases lay between the germline ends. CDR1 and CDR2 from the germline V gene are GTSNPN and SVGIG (reference sequence). The CDR3 DNA sequence: TGTGCCTGGAGACTAGGCGGGAGCACAGATACGCAGTATTTT. Translating gives CAWRLGGSTDTQYF.

The chain employs TRBV28 and TRBJ1-1, with 10 positions matching TRBD1. The V gene end was trimmed by 5 bases and the J gene end by 0 bases; junction bases not matched to a gene: 6. From germline, CDR1 is MDHEN and CDR2 SYDVKM. The CDR3 runs to 16 residues. The CDR3 here is CASSQRQGAVNTEAFF. CDR3 nucleotides: TGTGCCAGCAGTCAGAGACAGGGGGCGGTGAACACTGAAGCTTTCTTT.

The V and J genes are TRBV6-6 and TRBJ2-2; 12 positions agree with TRBD2. CDR3 size: 17 residues. Losses at the gene ends were 5 bases for V and 0 bases for J; bases not matched to a gene: 4. The germline gives CDR1 MNHNY, CDR2 SVGAGI (reference sequence). In DNA form, the CDR3 reads TGTGCCAGCAGTCAAACTAGCGGGAGGTCGAACACCGGGGAGCTGTTTTTT. Its protein product is CASSQTSGRSNTGELFF.

J is TRBJ2-2 and V is TRBV6-4, with 9 bases lining up with TRBD1. Germline CDR1 is MRHNA and CDR2 is SNTAGT. The CDR3 spans 14 residues. J was trimmed by 7 bases and V by 7 bases; bases with no gene match: 7. CDR3 sequence: CASTGTGTYGELFF. Here the CDR3 DNA reads TGTGCCAGCACAGGGACAGGGACCTACGGGGAGCTGTTTTTT.

This chain links TRBV5-1 with TRBJ2-7; 12 nucleotides align to TRBD2. This CDR3 is built from 17 residues. Germline CDR1 reads SGHRS; CDR2 reads YFSETQ. With 0 bases clipped from V and 4 bases from J, the junction kept 8 bases outside the gene matches. The chain's CDR3 is CASSLGLAGESRYEQYF. Written as DNA, the CDR3 is TGCGCCAGCAGCTTGGGACTAGCGGGAGAAAGCCGTTACGAGCAGTACTTC. The variable domain in full, completed from reference TRBV5-1 and TRBJ2-7, reads KAGVTQTPRYLIKTRGQQVTLSCSPISGHRSVSWYQQTPGQGLQFLFEYFSETQRNKGNFPGRFSGRQFSNSRSEMNVSTLELGDSALYLCASSLGLAGESRYEQYFGPGTRLTVT.

This sequence joins TRBV15 and TRBJ1-1; possible D gene TRBD1, 5 bases. Germline V gene lookup returns CDR1 LNHNV and CDR2 YYDKDF (reference sequence). Trimming shortened V by 3 bases and J by 0 bases, and 11 bases separated the two germline ends. The CDR3 has 15 amino acids. In DNA form, the CDR3 reads TGTGCCACCAGCAGCAACAGACAGTTGAACACTGAAGCTTTCTTT. Residues: CATSSNRQLNTEAFF.

The gene calls are TRBV4-1 and TRBJ1-3; D is perhaps TRBD1 (5 bases). Trimming pared 4 bases from V and 0 bases from J, leaving 13 bases between. CDR3 size: 16 residues. CDR1 is MGHRA and CDR2 is YSYEKL in the germline V gene. The CDR3 DNA sequence: TGCGCCAGCAGCCTTTCAGGGTGGGACTCTGGAAACACCATATATTTT. Encoded protein: CASSLSGWDSGNTIYF.

The chain combines TRBV10-3 with TRBJ2-3, with 7 positions matching TRBD1. CDR1 is ENHRY and CDR2 is SYGVKD in the germline V gene. The CDR3 totals 15 residues. V was pared by 4 bases and J by 2 bases, with 6 bases of the junction left unmatched. Here the CDR3 reads CAISALGQPTDTQYF. In nucleotides, the CDR3 is TGTGCCATCAGTGCACTGGGACAGCCCACAGATACGCAGTATTTT.

The gene calls are TRBV7-8 and TRBJ1-4; D is perhaps TRBD1 (5 bases). CDR3 length: 16 residues. The V end was cut by 4 bases, the J end by 12 bases, with 24 bases between. The germline V gene has CDR1 SGHVS and CDR2 FQNEAQ. CDR3 sequence (DNA): TGTGCCAGCAGCTCACGTAGACAGCTAACCAAACTGGAACTGTTTTTT. Translation: CASSSRRQLTKLELFF.

V is TRBV25-1 and J is TRBJ2-7, with D unresolved. Germline CDR1 reads MGHDK; CDR2 reads SYGVNS. The CDR3 length is 13 residues. The V end was cut by 2 bases, the J end by 4 bases, with 9 bases between. The CDR3 loop reads CASSEGAGYEQYF. The CDR3 DNA reads as TGTGCCAGCAGTGAAGGAGCTGGGTACGAGCAGTACTTC.

The genes are TRBV28 and TRBJ2-7; 9 bases fit TRBD1. J lost 7 bases, V lost 2 bases, and 9 bases had no gene match. Germline V gene data show CDR1 as MDHEN and CDR2 as SYDVKM. CDR3 length: 15 residues. CDR3 amino acids: CASSLPGQGLREQYF. The CDR3 bases are TGTGCCAGCAGTTTACCCGGACAGGGGTTGAGAGAGCAGTACTTC.

This clone was observed a single time. The genes are TRBV14 and TRBJ2-7; D not certain. The germline V gene encodes CDR1 SGHDN and CDR2 FVKESK. The CDR3 extends over 12 amino acids. Trimming removed 4 bases from V and 4 bases from J, with 8 bases in between. CDR3 nucleotide sequence: TGTGCCAGCAGCCTAGACCGTTACGAGCAGTACTTC. It encodes CASSLDRYEQYF.

The table lists this clone with a count of one. This chain connects TRBV5-4 to TRBJ1-1; the D gene is possibly TRBD1 (6 bases). V was shortened by 1 base and J by 3 bases, with 10 bases between the two germline ends. The length of the CDR3 is 14 residues. From germline, CDR1 is SGHNT and CDR2 YYREEE (reference sequence). The CDR3 is CASSLRGADTEAFF. The DNA of the CDR3 is TGTGCCAGCAGCTTGCGGGGGGCGGACACTGAAGCTTTCTTT.

The V call is TRBV10-1, the J call TRBJ2-1; 9 bases are a match to TRBD2. The V gene end was trimmed by 10 bases and the J gene end by 6 bases; junction bases not matched to a gene: 16. Germline-derived CDR1 and CDR2 are WNHNN and SYGVQD (reference sequence). CDR3 length: 16 residues. This chain's CDR3 is CATSGGGRAGSNEQFF. CDR3 nucleotides: TGCGCCACCTCCGGGGGCGGGAGGGCCGGGAGCAATGAGCAGTTCTTC.

This chain uses TRBV19 with TRBJ1-1; D gene uncertain. Germline values: CDR1 LNHDA, CDR2 SQIVND (reference sequence). The CDR3 extends over 13 amino acids. Trimming cost V 6 bases and J 4 bases, with 12 bases left between them. Here the CDR3 DNA reads TGTGCCAGTAGAACGGTCCCCGGCACTGAAGCTTTCTTT. Translating it yields CASRTVPGTEAFF.

This clone was seen more than once but under ten times. This chain connects TRBV25-1 to TRBJ1-1; D perhaps matches TRBD1 (5 bases). Germline assignment: CDR1 MGHDK and CDR2 SYGVNS. The CDR3 runs 11 residues. The ends were cut back, 10 bases at V and 6 bases at J, with 12 bases in the middle. The CDR3 DNA reads as TGTGCCAAGGACATATTCCCTGAAGCTTTCTTT. Its translation is CAKDIFPEAFF.

The chain uses TRBV9 and TRBJ2-7; no reliable D call. The CDR3 loop spans 12 amino acids. Trimming removed 4 bases at V and 0 bases at J, with 5 bases between. The germline CDR1 and CDR2 sequences are SGDLS and YYNGEE. CDR3 sequence: CASSSSSYEQYF. CDR3 coding DNA: TGTGCCAGCAGCTCCAGCTCCTACGAGCAGTACTTC. Using reference TRBV9 and TRBJ2-7 for the parts outside the CDR3, the full variable domain is DSGVTQTPKHLITATGQRVTLRCSPRSGDLSVYWYQQSLDQGLQFLIQYYNGEERAKGNILERFSAQQFPDLHSELNLSSLELGDSALYFCASSSSSYEQYFGPGTRLTVT.

CDR3 protein: CATSDLGLDEQYF. The DNA of the CDR3 is TGTGCCACCAGTGATCTTGGACTAGACGAGCAGTACTTC. The chain employs TRBV24-1 and TRBJ2-7; TRBD2 agrees at 7 bases. This CDR3 has 13 amino acids. Germline CDR1 reads KGHDR; CDR2 reads SFDVKD. The trim removed 3 bases at V and 5 bases at J, leaving 3 bases unmatched.

The chain links TRBV6-5 to TRBJ1-2; D remains unclear. Germline CDR1 and CDR2: MNHEY and SVGAGI. The CDR3 length is 15 residues. Trimming left V 0 bases short and J 3 bases short, with 11 bases between. The DNA for the CDR3 is TGTGCCAGCAGTTACTCAGAGGGCGGATACTATGGCTACACCTTC. This gives the protein CASSYSEGGYYGYTF.